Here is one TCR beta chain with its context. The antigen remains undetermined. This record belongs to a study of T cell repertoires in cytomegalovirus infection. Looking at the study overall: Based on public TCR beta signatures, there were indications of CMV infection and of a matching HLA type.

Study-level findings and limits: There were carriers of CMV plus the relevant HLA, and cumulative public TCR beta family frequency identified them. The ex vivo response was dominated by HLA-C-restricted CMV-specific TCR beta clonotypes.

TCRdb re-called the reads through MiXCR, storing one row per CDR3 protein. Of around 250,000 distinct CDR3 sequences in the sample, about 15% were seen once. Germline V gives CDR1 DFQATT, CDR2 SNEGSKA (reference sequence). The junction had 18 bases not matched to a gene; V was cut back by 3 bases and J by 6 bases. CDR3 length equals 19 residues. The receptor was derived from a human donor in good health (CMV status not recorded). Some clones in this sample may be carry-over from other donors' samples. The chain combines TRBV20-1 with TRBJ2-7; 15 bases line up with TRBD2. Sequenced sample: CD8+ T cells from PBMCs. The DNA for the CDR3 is TGCAGTGCTAGGGCTCGAAGGACTAGCGGGGGGGCCGTGGCGGGCGAGCAGTACTTC. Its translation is CSARARRTSGGAVAGEQYF.